Listed below are T cell receptor beta chains from one sample, sequenced in a study of cytomegalovirus exposure and HLA in healthy donors. Using immunoSEQ multiplex PCR, the repertoire was profiled, and TCRdb retains in-frame clones only, with some absent. Counted here are about 95,000 clones, 75% to 85% occurring once; the ten biggest clones make up roughly 11%. The sequenced material came from PBMCs. The source is a man aged 18 to 30 in good health and CMV-seropositive. Each CDR3 is given without its conserved first and last residue. The D gene is left open where the match is weak.

d_call: TRBD1
v_call: TRBV2
j_call: TRBJ1-2
cdr3_aa: ASEEGQEYGYT

d_call: TRBD1
v_call: TRBV6-1
j_call: TRBJ2-1
cdr3_aa: ASSAYPGTGDNEQF

d_call: TRBD2
v_call: TRBV10-2
j_call: TRBJ2-3
cdr3_aa: ASSGLAGGTDTQY

d_call: -
v_call: TRBV5-5
j_call: TRBJ2-5
cdr3_aa: ASSLKPSEIQETQY

d_call: -
v_call: TRBV7-6
j_call: TRBJ2-7
cdr3_aa: ASSLDSTYEQY

d_call: -
v_call: TRBV27
j_call: TRBJ2-5
cdr3_aa: ASSLIEGVPETQY

d_call: TRBD1
v_call: TRBV7-8
j_call: TRBJ1-6
cdr3_aa: ASSLAGTGSSPLH

d_call: -
v_call: TRBV9
j_call: TRBJ2-1
cdr3_aa: ATPMAESSYNEQF

d_call: -
v_call: TRBV6-5
j_call: TRBJ2-7
cdr3_aa: ASSRDYEQY

d_call: TRBD1
v_call: TRBV6-4
j_call: TRBJ1-5
cdr3_aa: ASRWGQGNQPQH

d_call: -
v_call: TRBV6-5
j_call: TRBJ2-7
cdr3_aa: ASSYTKDSLGEQY

d_call: -
v_call: TRBV10-3
j_call: TRBJ1-1
cdr3_aa: AISELEGTNTEAF

d_call: -
v_call: TRBV19
j_call: TRBJ1-6
cdr3_aa: ASSIEGASSYNSPLH

d_call: TRBD2
v_call: TRBV5-1
j_call: TRBJ2-1
cdr3_aa: ASSLVGLALDEQF

d_call: -
v_call: TRBV14
j_call: TRBJ2-2
cdr3_aa: ASSQLPGTGELF

d_call: -
v_call: TRBV5-6
j_call: TRBJ1-3
cdr3_aa: ASSYDRGAGNTIY

d_call: -
v_call: TRBV29-1
j_call: TRBJ2-7
cdr3_aa: SGTDRIHEQY

d_call: TRBD2
v_call: TRBV18
j_call: TRBJ2-7
cdr3_aa: ASSPLPAGGSSSYEQY

d_call: -
v_call: TRBV19
j_call: TRBJ1-2
cdr3_aa: ASSMAQGYGYT

d_call: -
v_call: TRBV7-8
j_call: TRBJ1-1
cdr3_aa: ASSLVQGITEAF

d_call: TRBD1
v_call: TRBV2
j_call: TRBJ1-4
cdr3_aa: ASSEGQGGTRNEKLF

d_call: -
v_call: TRBV11-1
j_call: TRBJ1-2
cdr3_aa: ASSRTENYGYT

d_call: TRBD1
v_call: TRBV19
j_call: TRBJ1-1
cdr3_aa: ASAAGGFVLEAF

d_call: -
v_call: TRBV18
j_call: TRBJ1-2
cdr3_aa: ASSPAPGLDNYGYT

d_call: -
v_call: TRBV7-9
j_call: TRBJ2-2
cdr3_aa: ASNPQGLIAGELF

d_call: -
v_call: TRBV7-9
j_call: TRBJ2-7
cdr3_aa: SSSLASYEQY

d_call: -
v_call: TRBV28
j_call: TRBJ2-1
cdr3_aa: ASISFQQGYEQF

d_call: TRBD1
v_call: TRBV5-1
j_call: TRBJ2-3
cdr3_aa: ASKQGAPDTQY

d_call: TRBD2
v_call: TRBV2
j_call: TRBJ2-1
cdr3_aa: ASIYSGGAGSEQF

d_call: -
v_call: TRBV2
j_call: TRBJ2-3
cdr3_aa: ASKRGLVGDTQY

d_call: TRBD2
v_call: TRBV27
j_call: TRBJ2-5
cdr3_aa: ASSFLRTSGVNQETQY

d_call: TRBD1
v_call: TRBV2
j_call: TRBJ1-5
cdr3_aa: ASSLDRGGQPQH

d_call: -
v_call: TRBV19
j_call: TRBJ1-5
cdr3_aa: ASRSDMERDQPQH

d_call: -
v_call: TRBV5-1
j_call: -
cdr3_aa: ASSLEPDRTYEQY

d_call: -
v_call: TRBV15
j_call: TRBJ1-1
cdr3_aa: ATSSRRGGETEAF

d_call: -
v_call: TRBV6-1
j_call: TRBJ1-1
cdr3_aa: ASSEAVAGLNTEAF

d_call: -
v_call: TRBV7-3
j_call: TRBJ2-1
cdr3_aa: ASSLIPSSSYNEQF

d_call: -
v_call: TRBV5-1
j_call: TRBJ2-7
cdr3_aa: ASSLGQVSYEQY

d_call: -
v_call: TRBV7-9
j_call: TRBJ2-1
cdr3_aa: ASSLGEVNEQF

d_call: TRBD1
v_call: TRBV19
j_call: TRBJ2-7
cdr3_aa: ASSSGTGAYEQY

d_call: -
v_call: TRBV27
j_call: TRBJ2-5
cdr3_aa: ASSLSQGPQETQY

d_call: TRBD1
v_call: TRBV27
j_call: TRBJ2-7
cdr3_aa: ASSREPGQGYEQY

d_call: -
v_call: TRBV6-1
j_call: TRBJ1-1
cdr3_aa: ASGWRGRFTEAF

d_call: TRBD1
v_call: TRBV19
j_call: TRBJ1-5
cdr3_aa: ATKRTGDSNQPQH

d_call: -
v_call: TRBV6-1
j_call: TRBJ1-4
cdr3_aa: ASSVAINEKLF

d_call: -
v_call: TRBV7-8
j_call: TRBJ1-2
cdr3_aa: ASSLALQGGDAGYT

d_call: TRBD2
v_call: TRBV7-2
j_call: TRBJ2-7
cdr3_aa: ASTERGGLNEQY

d_call: TRBD1
v_call: TRBV5-1
j_call: TRBJ2-7
cdr3_aa: ASSSGQAGYEQY

d_call: -
v_call: TRBV5-1
j_call: TRBJ2-1
cdr3_aa: ASSLEVPLGNEQF

d_call: -
v_call: TRBV18
j_call: TRBJ1-1
cdr3_aa: ASSRQLEAF

d_call: TRBD1
v_call: TRBV5-1
j_call: TRBJ1-4
cdr3_aa: ASSQTRDREEYGEKLF

d_call: TRBD1
v_call: TRBV2
j_call: TRBJ2-1
cdr3_aa: ASSVGTGTYNEQF

d_call: TRBD1
v_call: TRBV29-1
j_call: TRBJ1-1
cdr3_aa: SVEGRQGNTEAF

d_call: TRBD2
v_call: TRBV5-1
j_call: TRBJ2-1
cdr3_aa: ASSPRLAGDEQF